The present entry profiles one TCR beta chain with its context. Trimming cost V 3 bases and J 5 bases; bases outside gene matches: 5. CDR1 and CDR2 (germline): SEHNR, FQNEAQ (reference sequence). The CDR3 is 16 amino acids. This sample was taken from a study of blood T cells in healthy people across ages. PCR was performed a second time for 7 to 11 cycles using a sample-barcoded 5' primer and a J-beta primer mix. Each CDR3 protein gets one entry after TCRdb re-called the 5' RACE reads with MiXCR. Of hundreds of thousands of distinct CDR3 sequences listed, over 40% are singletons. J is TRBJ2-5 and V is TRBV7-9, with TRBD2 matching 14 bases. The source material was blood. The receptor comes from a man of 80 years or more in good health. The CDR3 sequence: CASSFRGLAGAETQYF. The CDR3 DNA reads TGTGCCAGCAGCTTTAGGGGACTAGCGGGAGCGGAGACCCAGTACTTC.